This T cell receptor (beta chain) was sequenced in a study of shared clonotypes between healthy human individuals. For the study at large: Contributing individuals were a couple of females and a few males aged 18 to 49.

Per the germline V gene, CDR1 is LNHDA and CDR2 is SQIVND (reference sequence). CDR3 size: 14 residues. The ends lost 4 bases at V and 5 bases at J; junction bases unmatched: 3. At deep level, the assay was performed. Authors' methods: Junction-only sequences without quality scores came from ImmunoSEQ, so filtering differed. Generated by immunoSEQ multiplex PCR, the TCRdb table keeps only in-frame clones and is missing some. V and J calls and clone size follow that table, whereas D and trimming were derived from the DNA. The table includes 2 million to 2.5 million clones, 93% detected once. Input material: naive CD4+ T cells from PBMCs. Documented subset: CD45RA+ positively selected. This TCR came from a man aged 18-30 years in good health. Some clones in this sample may be carry-over from other donors' samples. The rearrangement links TRBV19 to TRBJ2-2; TRBD1 aligns across 8 bases. DNA for the CDR3: TGTGCCAGTAGTAATCAGGGGGCGACCGGGGAGCTGTTTTTT. Amino acid sequence: CASSNQGATGELFF.